These 25 T cell receptor beta chains share one sample of origin, sequenced in a study of blood T cell repertoires in COVID-19. Data came from immunoSEQ multiplex PCR; TCRdb stores just in-frame clones and leaves some out. The sample includes over 150,000 clones, 70% to 80% of them seen just once. The specimen sequenced was peripheral blood. All receptors come from a woman between 50 and 59 years old with acute or convalescent COVID-19.

This clone showed up just a few times. V is TRBV3-1 (or the pseudogene TRBV3-2) and J is TRBJ1-6; 8 nucleotides match TRBD1. CDR1 LGHDT and CDR2 YNNKEL come from the germline V gene (reference sequence). This CDR3 spans 15 amino acids. V gave up 4 bases and J gave up 9 bases; unmatched junction bases: 8. This CDR3 is CASSPRTGKSSPLHF. CDR3 in DNA: TGTGCCAGCAGCCCCCGGACAGGGAAGAGTTCACCCCTCCACTTT.

V gene TRBV3-1 (or the pseudogene TRBV3-2) combines with J gene TRBJ2-2; 11 nucleotides line up with TRBD2. The ends lost 2 bases at V and 3 bases at J; junction bases unmatched: 5. Germline CDR1 LGHDT, CDR2 YNNKEL (reference sequence). The CDR3 length is 17 residues. DNA for the CDR3: TGTGCCAGCAGCCAACGGACTAGCGGGCGCGACACCGGGGAGCTGTTTTTT. It translates to CASSQRTSGRDTGELFF.

This chain joins TRBV10-2 and TRBJ1-5; 7 bases align to TRBD1. Per germline, CDR1 WSHSY and CDR2 SAAADI. The CDR3 sequence is 14 residues long. V lost 6 bases to trimming and J lost 7 bases; unmatched junction nucleotides: 9. CDR3 in DNA: TGCGCCAGCAGGGAGGGGGCGCAGGAGCAGCCCCAGCATTTT. Its translation: CASREGAQEQPQHF.

V gene TRBV28 combines with J gene TRBJ1-1; the match to TRBD1 covers 9 bases. The CDR3 is 15 residues long. V lost 3 bases, J lost 5 bases, and 7 bases stayed unmatched. Germline V gives CDR1 MDHEN, CDR2 SYDVKM. The CDR3 DNA reads as TGTGCCAGCAGTTTCGGCGGACAGGGGAGGACTGAAGCTTTCTTT. It specifies CASSFGGQGRTEAFF.

This clone was counted between two and nine times. The chain uses TRBV6-2 or TRBV6-3 and TRBJ2-7; unclear D gene. CDR3 size: 14 residues. With 5 bases removed from V and 2 bases from J, the gap between germline ends came to 13 bases. Per germline, CDR1 MNHEY and CDR2 SVGEGT. The CDR3 DNA is TGTGCCAGCAGTCCACTGGAGAATGCCTACGAGCAGTACTTC. It specifies CASSPLENAYEQYF.

CDR3 residues: CASSLYLRGGGTQYF. CDR3 nucleotides: TGTGCCAGCAGTTTATATTTGAGGGGGGGAGGGACGCAGTATTTT. The gene calls are TRBV27 and TRBJ2-3; possibly TRBD2 for D (7 bases). CDR3 length: 15 amino acids. Germline assignment: CDR1 MNHEY and CDR2 SMNVEV (reference sequence). The V and J ends lost 1 base and 9 bases respectively, with 17 bases between them.

The V gene is TRBV6-2 or TRBV6-3, the J gene TRBJ2-5; tentative D call: TRBD1 (6 bases). With 6 bases removed from V and 4 bases from J, the gap between germline ends came to 18 bases. The CDR3 sequence is 15 residues long. Germline V gene data show CDR1 as MNHEY and CDR2 as SVGEGT. The CDR3 sequence: CASSFAGTRGETQYF. CDR3 in DNA: TGTGCCAGCAGCTTCGCAGGAACCAGGGGAGAGACCCAGTACTTC.

This sequence joins TRBV12-3 or TRBV12-4 and TRBJ2-2; no firm D call. This CDR3 is built from 13 residues. V shed 1 base and J shed 6 bases, with 6 bases lying between them. In nucleotides, the CDR3 is TGTGCCAGCAGTTTAGGGGCAGCCGGGGAGCTGTTTTTT. It is translated as CASSLGAAGELFF.

This clone was picked up a small number of times. This chain links TRBV5-6 with TRBJ1-4; TRBD1 matches 7 bases. CDR1 and CDR2 (germline): SGHDT, YYEEEE. V shed 0 bases, J shed 7 bases, and the junction held 9 bases outside the gene matches. The CDR3 sequence is 16 residues long. Here the CDR3 DNA reads TGTGCCAGCAGCTTGGGAGGGGGCGCTTTCGGTGAAAAACTGTTTTTT. Protein sequence: CASSLGGGAFGEKLFF.

This sequence joins TRBV12-3 or TRBV12-4 and TRBJ2-1; D perhaps matches TRBD2 (6 bases). V lost 6 bases and J lost 8, with 11 bases in between. CDR3 length equals 12 residues. This CDR3 is CASRRDLHEQFF. CDR3 DNA sequence: TGTGCCAGCAGGCGGGACCTCCATGAGCAGTTCTTC.

CDR3 sequence: CASSVGASGRAPRETQYF. As DNA, the CDR3 is TGTGCCAGCAGCGTAGGGGCCAGCGGGAGAGCCCCCAGGGAGACCCAGTACTTC. The chain recombines TRBV9 with TRBJ2-5; 8 nucleotides align to TRBD2. This CDR3 is built from 18 residues. The germline gives CDR1 SGDLS, CDR2 YYNGEE. V lost 0 bases, J lost 5 bases, and 15 bases stayed unmatched. The full variable domain, with the rest looked up from reference TRBV9 and TRBJ2-5, is DSGVTQTPKHLITATGQRVTLRCSPRSGDLSVYWYQQSLDQGLQFLIQYYNGEERAKGNILERFSAQQFPDLHSELNLSSLELGDSALYFCASSVGASGRAPRETQYFGPGTRLLVL.

This clone was observed a single time. The V call is TRBV14, the J call TRBJ2-1, with a weak D call TRBD2 (6 bases). The CDR3 is made up of 14 amino acids. V lost 2 bases, J lost 4 bases, and 9 bases lay in between. Germline CDR1 reads SGHDN; CDR2 reads FVKESK. The CDR3 loop is CASSQSRGYNEQFF. CDR3 sequence (DNA): TGTGCCAGCAGCCAAAGTCGGGGGTACAATGAGCAGTTCTTC.

The table lists this clone with a few counts. The chain combines TRBV28 with TRBJ2-7, with 7 bases lining up with TRBD2. The trim removed 6 bases at V and 1 base at J, leaving 21 bases unmatched. The CDR3 extends over 19 amino acids. Germline V lookup: CDR1 MDHEN, CDR2 SYDVKM. For the CDR3, the DNA is TGTGCCAGCAGGATATCTCTGGGGAGGGGCCTCCTCGATTCCTACGAGCAGTACTTC. Amino acid sequence: CASRISLGRGLLDSYEQYF. The full variable domain, rest sourced from reference TRBV28 and TRBJ2-7, is DVKVTQSSRYLVKRTGEKVFLECVQDMDHENMFWYRQDPGLGLRLIYFSYDVKMKEKGDIPEGYSVSREKKERFSLILESASTNQTSMYLCASRISLGRGLLDSYEQYFGPGTRLTVT.

The chain couples TRBV21-1 to TRBJ2-7; TRBD2 is the table's D call, not checked against the DNA. TRBV21-1 has pseudogene status. This CDR3 comprises 15 residues. The CDR3 nucleotides read TGTGCCAGCAGCAAGGAGGAGAGCCCCCCCTACGAGCAGTACTTC. It specifies CASSKEESPPYEQYF.

CDR3 amino acids: CASSTYSQPRAFF. The CDR3 region has the DNA TGTGCCAGCAGTACTTATAGCCAGCCAAGAGCTTTCTTT. The gene calls are TRBV7-2 and TRBJ1-1, with D unclear. V was trimmed by 6 bases and J by 10 bases, leaving 18 bases between them. The CDR3 loop spans 13 amino acids. From germline, CDR1 is SGHTA and CDR2 FQGNSA.

The chain joins TRBV20-1 to TRBJ1-2; 7 nucleotides align to TRBD1. Germline V gene sequence: CDR1 DFQATT, CDR2 SNEGSKA (reference sequence). The CDR3 length is 11 residues. The CDR3 protein is CAQGQSYGYTF. In DNA form, the CDR3 reads TGCGCCCAGGGACAGTCTTATGGCTACACCTTC.

The CDR3, as DNA: TGTGCCAGCAGCTTGGATTTGGGATCAGGGGGAGCCAAAAACATTCAGTACTTC. This translates into CASSLDLGSGGAKNIQYF. The chain couples TRBV5-4 to TRBJ2-4; 7 bases match TRBD1. The CDR3 runs to 18 residues. The trim removed 0 bases at V and 0 bases at J, leaving 9 bases unmatched. The germline V gene encodes CDR1 SGHNT and CDR2 YYREEE (reference sequence).

V usage is TRBV21-1 and J usage is TRBJ2-7; the D call in the table, TRBD1, was not verified against the DNA. TRBV21-1 is reported as a pseudogene. The CDR3 has 15 residues. In DNA form, the CDR3 reads TGTGCCAGCGACAAACGAGGACAGACCCCCTACGAGCAGTACTTC. Translating it yields CASDKRGQTPYEQYF.

The CDR3 region is CASSLSTGGDEKLFF. In DNA form, the CDR3 reads TGTGCCAGCAGTTTAAGTACAGGGGGCGATGAAAAACTGTTTTTT. The chain is built from TRBV28 and TRBJ1-4; 9 bases fit TRBD1. Germline loops: CDR1 MDHEN, CDR2 SYDVKM. The CDR3 loop spans 15 amino acids. With V trimmed by 2 bases and J by 6 bases, 4 bases remained unmatched.

The CDR3 DNA reads as TGCGCCAGCAGCCTAACAGGGGAAACACGGATTAACACTGAAGCTTTCTTT. Protein product: CASSLTGETRINTEAFF. The genes are TRBV5-1 and TRBJ1-1; 7 bases agree with TRBD1. The CDR3 is made up of 17 amino acids. Trimming removed 4 bases from V and 2 bases from J; junction bases left unmatched: 14. Germline CDR1 and CDR2: SGHRS and YFSETQ.

The chain employs TRBV18 and TRBJ2-4; D ambiguous. The V gene lost 3 bases and the J gene lost 4 bases, with 7 bases spanning the gap. The CDR3 runs to 13 residues. Germline V lookup: CDR1 KGHSH, CDR2 LQKENI. CDR3: CASSPARKNIQYF. The CDR3 DNA reads as TGTGCCAGCTCACCCGCGAGGAAAAACATTCAGTACTTC.

The chain joins TRBV12-2 to TRBJ2-3; the table's D call TRBD1 went unverified against the DNA. TRBV12-2 is assigned pseudogene status. The CDR3 is made up of 15 amino acids. The CDR3 region has the DNA TGTGCAAGTCGCTGGTGCAGATGTCGCACAGATACGCAGTATTTT. Translated, it gives CASRWCRCRTDTQYF.

The rearrangement joins TRBV29-1 to TRBJ2-1, with 10 bases fitting TRBD2. The V and J ends lost 2 bases and 5 bases, in that order; junction bases with no gene match: 3. Germline loops: CDR1 SQVTM, CDR2 ANQGSEA. The CDR3 length is 14 residues. In nucleotides, the CDR3 is TGCAGCGTTGAAAGACTAGCGGGTAACAATGAGCAGTTCTTC. Its protein is CSVERLAGNNEQFF.

The chain is built from TRBV7-2 and TRBJ1-2; no firm D call. From germline, CDR1 is SGHTA and CDR2 FQGNSA. The CDR3 extends over 14 amino acids. Trimming removed 4 bases from V and 0 bases from J, with 9 bases in between. Here the CDR3 reads CASSSQVANYGYTF. For the CDR3, the DNA is TGTGCCAGCAGCTCCCAAGTAGCTAACTATGGCTACACCTTC.

The V call is TRBV18, the J call TRBJ1-2; no firm D call. The CDR3 is 11 residues long. Germline V lookup: CDR1 KGHSH, CDR2 LQKENI. V gave up 5 bases and J gave up 9 bases, with 10 bases separating them. CDR3 DNA sequence: TGTGCCAGCTCAGACGGGAGCAGCTACACCTTC. This codes for CASSDGSSYTF.